The TCR beta chain described here comes from a study of T cells in Graves' hyperthyroidism and ophthalmopathy. The CDR3 contains 14 residues. Germline V gives CDR1 SGDLS, CDR2 YYNGEE. J lost 6 bases, V lost 0 bases, and 4 bases had no gene match. Amplification of TCR beta CDR3 regions used RNA as the template. RT-PCR in the first round (using the HTBI primer set) targeted the TCR CDR3. TCRdb reprocessed the multiplex PCR reads with MiXCR, giving one entry per CDR3 protein. The sample gives a few hundred thousand distinct CDR3 sequences, approximately 15% of which show up once; about 30% is in the top ten. This clonotype showed up just a few times.

The chain employs TRBV9 and TRBJ2-7; 9 bases agree with TRBD2. Sequencing used blood. The sequence derives from a woman under 40 with Graves' hyperthyroidism. The CDR3 loop is CASSVVLAGGEQYF. The CDR3 DNA is TGTGCCAGCAGCGTAGTACTAGCGGGTGGCGAGCAGTACTTC.